This T cell receptor (beta chain) was captured by sequencing in a study of T cell repertoires in cytomegalovirus infection. At the level of the study: Shared public TCR beta signatures pointed to both CMV infection and a matching HLA type.

Study-level results: Carriers of CMV plus the relevant HLA were identified by cumulative public TCR beta family frequency. Ex vivo, HLA-C-restricted CMV-specific TCR beta clonotypes prevailed over the rest of the response.

TCRdb reprocessed the reads via MiXCR and lists one record per CDR3 protein. The sample shows around 710,000 distinct CDR3 sequences, 25% to 35% of them seen only once. In the case of this clonotype: No antigen is known for it.

The ends were cut back, 7 bases at V and 1 base at J, with 8 bases in the middle. Germline-derived CDR1 and CDR2 are MNHEY and SMNVEV (reference sequence). The CDR3 length is 13 residues. The material sequenced was cultured CD8+ T cells from PBMCs, taken from culture after CMV antigen stimulation. The receptor was isolated from a human donor in good health (CMV status not recorded). Some clones in this sample may be carry-over from other donors' samples. The chain carries TRBV27 and TRBJ1-3; D is uncertain. For the CDR3, the DNA is TGTGCCAGCATTCCTTTATCTGGAAACACCATATATTTT. Protein: CASIPLSGNTIYF.